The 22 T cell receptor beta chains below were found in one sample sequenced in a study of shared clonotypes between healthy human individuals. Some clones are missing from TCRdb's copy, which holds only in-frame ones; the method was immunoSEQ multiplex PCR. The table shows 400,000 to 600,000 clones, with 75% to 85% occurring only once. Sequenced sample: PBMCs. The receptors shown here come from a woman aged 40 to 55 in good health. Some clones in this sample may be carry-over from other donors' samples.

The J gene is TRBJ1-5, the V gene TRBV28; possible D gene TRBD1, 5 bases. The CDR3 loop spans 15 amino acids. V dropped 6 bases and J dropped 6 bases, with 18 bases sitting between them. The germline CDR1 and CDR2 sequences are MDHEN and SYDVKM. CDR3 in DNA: TGTGCCAGCAGCTCAGCACAGTCGGGGGGTCAGCCCCAGCATTTT. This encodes CASSSAQSGGQPQHF.

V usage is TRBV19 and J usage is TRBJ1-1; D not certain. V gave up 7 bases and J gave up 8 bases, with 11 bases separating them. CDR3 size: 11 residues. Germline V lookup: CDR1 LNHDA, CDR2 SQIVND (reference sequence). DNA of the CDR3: TGTGCCAGTAAGACCGGGATCGAAGCTTTCTTT. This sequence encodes CASKTGIEAFF.

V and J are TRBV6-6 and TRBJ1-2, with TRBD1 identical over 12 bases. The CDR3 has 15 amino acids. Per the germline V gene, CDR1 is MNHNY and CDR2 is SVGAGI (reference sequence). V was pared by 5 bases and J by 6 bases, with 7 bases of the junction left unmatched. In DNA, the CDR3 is TGTGCCAGCAGTGTGCCGGGACAGGGGGCGAATGGCTACACCTTC. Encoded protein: CASSVPGQGANGYTF.

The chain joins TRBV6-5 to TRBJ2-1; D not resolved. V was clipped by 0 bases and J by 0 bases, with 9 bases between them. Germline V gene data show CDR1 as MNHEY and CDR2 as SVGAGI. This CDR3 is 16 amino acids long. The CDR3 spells CASSYSGTHSYNEQFF. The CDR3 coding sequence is TGTGCCAGCAGTTACTCGGGAACACACTCCTACAATGAGCAGTTCTTC.

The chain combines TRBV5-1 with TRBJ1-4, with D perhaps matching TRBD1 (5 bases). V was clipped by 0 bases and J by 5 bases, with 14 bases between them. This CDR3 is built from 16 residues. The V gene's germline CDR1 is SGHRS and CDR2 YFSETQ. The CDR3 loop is CASSLAVGGGNEKLFF. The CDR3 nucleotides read TGCGCCAGCAGCTTGGCTGTTGGGGGGGGAAATGAAAAACTGTTTTTT.

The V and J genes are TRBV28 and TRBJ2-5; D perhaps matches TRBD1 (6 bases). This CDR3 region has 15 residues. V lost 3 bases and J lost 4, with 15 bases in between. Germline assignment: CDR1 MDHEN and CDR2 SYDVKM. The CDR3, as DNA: TGTGCCAGCAGTTTTCGGGTGGGACAACCAGAGACCCAGTACTTC. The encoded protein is CASSFRVGQPETQYF.

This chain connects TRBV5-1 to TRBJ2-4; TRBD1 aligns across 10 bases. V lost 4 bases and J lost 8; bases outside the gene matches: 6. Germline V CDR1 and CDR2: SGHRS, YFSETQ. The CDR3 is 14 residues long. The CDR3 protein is CASSGGQGRHIQYF. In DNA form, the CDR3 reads TGCGCCAGCAGCGGGGGACAGGGGAGACACATTCAGTACTTC.

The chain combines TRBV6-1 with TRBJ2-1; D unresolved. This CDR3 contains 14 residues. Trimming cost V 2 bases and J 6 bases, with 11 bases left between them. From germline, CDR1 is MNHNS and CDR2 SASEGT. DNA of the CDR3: TGTGCCAGCAGTGAATGGTTGCAACGCAATGAGCAGTTCTTC. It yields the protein CASSEWLQRNEQFF.

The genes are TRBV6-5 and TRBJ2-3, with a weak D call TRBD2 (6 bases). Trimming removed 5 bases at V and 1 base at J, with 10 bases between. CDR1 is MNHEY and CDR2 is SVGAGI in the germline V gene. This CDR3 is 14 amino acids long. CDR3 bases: TGTGCCAGCAGTGGGCTAGCGCGCACAGATACGCAGTATTTT. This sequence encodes CASSGLARTDTQYF.

CDR3 amino acids: CASSQPGTKPYNEQFF. Written as DNA, the CDR3 is TGTGCCAGCAGCCAACCAGGGACAAAACCCTACAATGAGCAGTTCTTC. The V and J genes are TRBV7-3 and TRBJ2-1, with D maybe TRBD1 (6 bases). The CDR3 consists of 16 residues. Trimming left V 5 bases short and J 2 bases short, with 16 bases between. Germline CDR1 reads SGHTA; CDR2 reads FQGTGA. Combining the CDR3 with reference TRBV7-3 and TRBJ2-1 gives the whole variable domain GAGVSQTPSNKVTEKGKYVELRCDPISGHTALYWYRQSLGQGPEFLIYFQGTGAADDSGLPNDRFFAVRPEGSVSTLKIQRTERGDSAVYLCASSQPGTKPYNEQFFGPGTRLTVL.

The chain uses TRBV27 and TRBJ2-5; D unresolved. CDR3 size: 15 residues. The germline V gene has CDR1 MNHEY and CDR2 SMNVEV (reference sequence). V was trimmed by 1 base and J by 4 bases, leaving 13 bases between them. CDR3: CASSLYLVSPETQYF. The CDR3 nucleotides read TGTGCCAGCAGTTTATACCTTGTCTCTCCAGAGACCCAGTACTTC.

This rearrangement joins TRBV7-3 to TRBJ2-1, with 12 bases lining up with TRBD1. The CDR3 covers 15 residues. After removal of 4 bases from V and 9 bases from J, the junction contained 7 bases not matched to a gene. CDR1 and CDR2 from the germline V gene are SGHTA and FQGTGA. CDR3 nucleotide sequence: TGTGCCAGCAGCTATCAGGGACAGGGGGCGGGTGAGCAGTTCTTC. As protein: CASSYQGQGAGEQFF.

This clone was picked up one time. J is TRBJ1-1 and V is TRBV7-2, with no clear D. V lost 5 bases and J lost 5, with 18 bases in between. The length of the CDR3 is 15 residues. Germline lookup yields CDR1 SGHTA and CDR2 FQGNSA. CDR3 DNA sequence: TGTGCCAGCAGCCAAATCAGAGGGTTCCCAACTGAAGCTTTCTTT. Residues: CASSQIRGFPTEAFF.

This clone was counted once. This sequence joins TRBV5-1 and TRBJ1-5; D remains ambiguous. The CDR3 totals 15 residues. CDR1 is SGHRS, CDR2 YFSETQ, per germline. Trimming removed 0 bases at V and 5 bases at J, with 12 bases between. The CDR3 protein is CASSLDYGSHQPQHF. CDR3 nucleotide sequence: TGCGCCAGCAGCTTGGATTACGGGTCCCATCAGCCCCAGCATTTT.

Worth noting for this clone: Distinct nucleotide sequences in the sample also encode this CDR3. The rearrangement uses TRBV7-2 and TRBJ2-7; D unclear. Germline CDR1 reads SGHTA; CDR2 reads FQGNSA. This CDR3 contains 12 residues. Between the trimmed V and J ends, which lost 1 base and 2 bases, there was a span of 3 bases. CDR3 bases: TGTGCCAGCAGCTTAGATACCTACGAGCAGTACTTC. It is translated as CASSLDTYEQYF.

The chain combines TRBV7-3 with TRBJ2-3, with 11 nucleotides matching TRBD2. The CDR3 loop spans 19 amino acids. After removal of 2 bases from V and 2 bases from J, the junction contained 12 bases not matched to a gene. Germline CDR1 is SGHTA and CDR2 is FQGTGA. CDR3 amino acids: CASSLVAGGPVDHTDTQYF. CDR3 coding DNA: TGTGCCAGCAGCTTAGTAGCGGGAGGGCCCGTGGACCACACAGATACGCAGTATTTT.

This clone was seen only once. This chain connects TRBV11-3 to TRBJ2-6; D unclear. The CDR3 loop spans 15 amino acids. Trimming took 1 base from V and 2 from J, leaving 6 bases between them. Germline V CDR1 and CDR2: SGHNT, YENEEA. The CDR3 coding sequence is TGTGCCAGCAGCTTAGGGCCAACTGGGGCCAACGTCCTGACTTTC. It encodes CASSLGPTGANVLTF.

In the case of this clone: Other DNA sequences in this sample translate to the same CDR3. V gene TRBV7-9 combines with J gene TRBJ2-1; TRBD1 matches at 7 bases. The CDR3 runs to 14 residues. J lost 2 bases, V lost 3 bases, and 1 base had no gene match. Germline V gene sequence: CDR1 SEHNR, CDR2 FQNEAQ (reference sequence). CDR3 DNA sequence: TGTGCCAGCAGCTTCGGGACAGCCTACAATGAGCAGTTCTTC. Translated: CASSFGTAYNEQFF.

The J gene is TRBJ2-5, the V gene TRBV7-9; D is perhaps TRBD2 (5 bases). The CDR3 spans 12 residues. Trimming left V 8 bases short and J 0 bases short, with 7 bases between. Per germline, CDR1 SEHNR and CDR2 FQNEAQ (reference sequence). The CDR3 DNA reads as TGTGCCAGCGCGACTAACCAAGAGACCCAGTACTTC. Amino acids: CASATNQETQYF. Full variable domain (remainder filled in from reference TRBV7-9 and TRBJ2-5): DTGVSQNPRHKITKRGQNVTFRCDPISEHNRLYWYRQTLGQGPEFLTYFQNEAQLEKSRLLSDRFSAERPKGSFSTLEIQRTEQGDSAMYLCASATNQETQYFGPGTRLLVL.

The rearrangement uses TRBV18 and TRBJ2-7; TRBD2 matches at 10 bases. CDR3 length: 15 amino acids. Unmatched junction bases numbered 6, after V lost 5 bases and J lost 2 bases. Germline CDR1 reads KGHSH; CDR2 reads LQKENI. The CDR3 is CASSISGTSAYEQYF. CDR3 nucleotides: TGTGCCAGCTCAATATCCGGGACTAGCGCCTACGAGCAGTACTTC.

The DNA for the CDR3 is TGTGCCACCAGCAGAGGACAGCCCGCCTACGAGCAGTACTTC. Its translation: CATSRGQPAYEQYF. The chain carries TRBV15 and TRBJ2-7, with a weak D call TRBD1 (5 bases). The CDR3 contains 14 residues. Trimming pared 1 base from V and 2 bases from J, leaving 9 bases between. Germline assignment: CDR1 LNHNV and CDR2 YYDKDF (reference sequence). Using reference TRBV15 and TRBJ2-7 for the parts outside the CDR3, the full variable domain is DAMVIQNPRYQVTQFGKPVTLSCSQTLNHNVMYWYQQKSSQAPKLLFHYYDKDFNNEADTPDNFQSRRPNTSFCFLDIRSPGLGDTAMYLCATSRGQPAYEQYFGPGTRLTVT.

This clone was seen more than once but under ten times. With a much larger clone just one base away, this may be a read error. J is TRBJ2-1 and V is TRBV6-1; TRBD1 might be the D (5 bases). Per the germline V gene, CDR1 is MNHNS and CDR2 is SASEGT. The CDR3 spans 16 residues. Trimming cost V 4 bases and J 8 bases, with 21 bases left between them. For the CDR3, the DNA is TGTGCCAGCAGTGTCCTCCAGGGCCCATCGGACGATGAGCAGTTCTTC. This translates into CASSVLQGPSDDEQFF.